This entry lists 29 T cell receptor beta chains sequenced from one sample in a study of blood T cell repertoires in COVID-19. Data came from immunoSEQ multiplex PCR; TCRdb stores just in-frame clones and leaves some out. The table records 45,000 to 55,000 clones, 84% of them present only once. Sample: peripheral blood. The receptors come from a man aged 45-65 years with acute or convalescent COVID-19.

The chain recombines TRBV28 with TRBJ2-3; D may be TRBD1 (5 bases). Germline V CDR1 and CDR2: MDHEN, SYDVKM. This CDR3 region has 15 residues. V lost 3 bases and J 4 bases, leaving 14 bases between the germline ends. CDR3 coding DNA: TGTGCCAGCAGTTTCTTGACAGAGGACGCAGATACGCAGTATTTT. Its protein is CASSFLTEDADTQYF.

The chain carries TRBV28 and TRBJ2-2, with 11 bases fitting TRBD2. Germline-derived CDR1 and CDR2 are MDHEN and SYDVKM. Germline trimming cut 3 bases from V and 3 bases from J; bases unmatched to any gene: 3. CDR3 length: 16 amino acids. CDR3 amino acids: CASSLVAGGDTGELFF. The CDR3 bases are TGTGCCAGCAGTTTGGTAGCGGGGGGGGACACCGGGGAGCTGTTTTTT.

The V call is TRBV14, the J call TRBJ1-2, with a possible D match to TRBD1 (5 bases). This CDR3 spans 16 amino acids. Germline-derived CDR1 and CDR2 are SGHDN and FVKESK. V dropped 1 base and J dropped 2 bases, with 14 bases sitting between them. The chain's CDR3 is CASSQVLGGGNYGYTF. CDR3 nucleotide sequence: TGTGCCAGCAGCCAAGTTCTCGGGGGGGGGAACTATGGCTACACCTTC.

The chain uses TRBV18 and TRBJ2-2, with 11 nucleotides matching TRBD1. With V trimmed by 5 bases and J by 5 bases, 13 bases remained unmatched. The CDR3 loop spans 18 amino acids. In germline, CDR1 is KGHSH, CDR2 LQKENI. CDR3 loop: CASSDGQGAIVNTGELFF. The CDR3 DNA sequence: TGTGCCAGCTCAGACGGACAGGGGGCGATTGTGAATACCGGGGAGCTGTTTTTT.

The chain couples TRBV19 to TRBJ1-2; 10 bases are shared with TRBD1. With 3 bases clipped from V and 7 bases from J, the junction kept 5 bases outside the gene matches. Germline CDR1 reads LNHDA; CDR2 reads SQIVND (reference sequence). This CDR3 has 14 amino acids. CDR3 region: CASSIGTGASGYTF. The CDR3 DNA is TGTGCCAGTAGTATTGGGACAGGGGCCTCTGGCTACACCTTC.

The genes are TRBV19 and TRBJ2-3; 12 bases map to TRBD1. V gave up 10 bases and J gave up 5 bases; unmatched junction bases: 4. Germline values: CDR1 LNHDA, CDR2 SQIVND (reference sequence). The CDR3 sequence is 13 residues long. CDR3: CATRDRGQDTQYF. The CDR3 nucleotides are TGTGCCACTCGGGACAGGGGGCAAGATACGCAGTATTTT.

The rearrangement joins TRBV10-3 to TRBJ2-2; a weak D match, TRBD1 (7 bases). V shed 7 bases and J shed 4 bases, with 13 bases lying between them. CDR1 and CDR2 from the germline V gene are ENHRY and SYGVKD. CDR3 length: 14 residues. CDR3 amino acids: CAIKGGGSTGELFF. The CDR3 nucleotides read TGTGCCATCAAAGGAGGGGGCAGCACCGGGGAGCTGTTTTTT.

The chain uses TRBV18 and TRBJ1-1; D gene ambiguous. The V end was cut by 6 bases, the J end by 3 bases, with 17 bases between. CDR1 is KGHSH and CDR2 is LQKENI in the germline V gene. The CDR3 has 15 residues. The CDR3 is CASSLDFSWDTEAFF. In DNA, the CDR3 is TGTGCCAGCTCCCTGGACTTTTCGTGGGACACTGAAGCTTTCTTT.

The chain carries TRBV2 and TRBJ2-3; 7 positions agree with TRBD1. CDR1 and CDR2 (germline): SNHLY, FYNNEI. The CDR3 has 14 amino acids. V lost 8 bases, J lost 3 bases, and 8 bases stayed unmatched. CDR3 nucleotide sequence: TGTGCCAGCGATCCCGGGACAGAGACAGATACGCAGTATTTT. Translated, it gives CASDPGTETDTQYF. Variable domain in full (rest from reference TRBV2 and TRBJ2-3): EPEVTQTPSHQVTQMGQEVILRCVPISNHLYFYWYRQILGQKVEFLVSFYNNEISEKSEIFDDQFSVERPDGSNFTLKIRSTKLEDSAMYFCASDPGTETDTQYFGPGTRLTVL.

This rearrangement joins TRBV16 to TRBJ2-1; D is possibly TRBD2 (6 bases). V lost 3 bases, J lost 6 bases, and 15 bases lay in between. Per the germline V gene, CDR1 is KGHSY and CDR2 is FQNENV. The CDR3 spans 15 residues. CDR3 loop: CASSHLNGGINEQFF. The CDR3 region has the DNA TGTGCCAGCAGCCACCTGAACGGGGGAATCAATGAGCAGTTCTTC.

The V and J genes are TRBV3-1 (or the pseudogene TRBV3-2) and TRBJ1-3; no clear D gene. The CDR3 extends over 14 amino acids. The V gene lost 7 bases and the J gene lost 4 bases, with 14 bases spanning the gap. Germline V gene sequence: CDR1 LGHDT, CDR2 YNNKEL (reference sequence). DNA for the CDR3: TGTGCCAGCACCCCCAAAGCTCTAGGAAACACCATATATTTT. This encodes CASTPKALGNTIYF.

The chain uses TRBV12-5 and TRBJ1-3; D possibly corresponds to TRBD1 (5 bases). CDR1 is LGHNT and CDR2 is FRNRAP in the germline V gene. Trimming took off 2 bases at V and 0 bases at J, with 11 bases between the two ends. This CDR3 contains 16 residues. CDR3 DNA: TGTGCTAGTGGTTTGATGGGGCGGAGCTCTGGAAACACCATATATTTT. Translated, it gives CASGLMGRSSGNTIYF.

The rearrangement joins TRBV18 to TRBJ2-7, with 10 nucleotides matching TRBD2. Germline values: CDR1 KGHSH, CDR2 LQKENI. CDR3 length equals 15 residues. V lost 3 bases and J lost 5; bases outside the gene matches: 7. The CDR3 DNA reads as TGTGCCAGCTCACCTAGCCTAGCGGGAGTGCACGAGCAGTACTTC. The encoded protein is CASSPSLAGVHEQYF.

The V call is TRBV5-6, the J call TRBJ2-4; 8 nucleotides agree with TRBD1. After removal of 3 bases from V and 3 bases from J, the junction contained 2 bases not matched to a gene. Germline-derived CDR1 and CDR2 are SGHDT and YYEEEE. The CDR3 contains 14 residues. CDR3 amino acids: CASSSRGLKNIQYF. The CDR3, as DNA: TGTGCCAGCAGCTCCAGGGGGCTCAAAAACATTCAGTACTTC.

The rearrangement uses TRBV19 and TRBJ2-2; 8 nucleotides match TRBD1. V gave up 5 bases and J gave up 6 bases; unmatched junction bases: 5. Looked up from germline, CDR1 is LNHDA and CDR2 is SQIVND (reference sequence). This CDR3 contains 14 residues. CDR3 in DNA: TGTGCCAGTAGTGCAACAGGGGGGCCCGGGGAGCTGTTTTTT. As protein: CASSATGGPGELFF.

This clone showed up just a few times. The chain has TRBV24-1 and TRBJ2-2, with D possibly matching TRBD2 (5 bases). Trimming cost V 5 bases and J 2 bases, with 11 bases left between them. There are 15 residues in the CDR3. CDR1 is KGHDR and CDR2 is SFDVKD in the germline V gene. The CDR3 is CATSGRGFNTGELFF. CDR3 sequence (DNA): TGTGCCACCAGTGGCCGGGGATTCAACACCGGGGAGCTGTTTTTT.

This clone was counted only a few times. This chain uses TRBV24-1 with TRBJ2-5; weak D call: TRBD2 (6 bases). There are 14 residues in the CDR3. Trimming took 2 bases from V and 5 from J, leaving 11 bases between them. CDR1 is KGHDR, CDR2 SFDVKD, per germline. CDR3 sequence: CATSDWRVLETQYF. The CDR3 region has the DNA TGTGCCACCAGTGATTGGAGGGTATTGGAGACCCAGTACTTC.

This clone came up a few times. The chain recombines TRBV7-2 with TRBJ2-1; perhaps TRBD2 as D (6 bases). Germline values: CDR1 SGHTA, CDR2 FQGNSA. The length of the CDR3 is 14 residues. The ends were cut back, 4 bases at V and 8 bases at J, with 15 bases in the middle. CDR3 protein: CASSSGLLTDEQFF. CDR3 in DNA: TGTGCCAGCAGCTCGGGACTTCTAACCGATGAGCAGTTCTTC.

J is TRBJ1-2 and V is TRBV9; TRBD1 agrees at 10 bases. The trim removed 0 bases at V and 6 bases at J, leaving 2 bases unmatched. CDR3 length: 14 residues. The germline gives CDR1 SGDLS, CDR2 YYNGEE. CDR3 coding DNA: TGTGCCAGCAGCGTAGTAGGGACAGGGGATGGCTACACCTTC. Protein sequence: CASSVVGTGDGYTF.

V usage is TRBV5-5 and J usage is TRBJ2-5; 7 nucleotides match TRBD1. V lost 2 bases, J lost 1 base, and 8 bases stayed unmatched. The CDR3 length is 16 residues. From germline, CDR1 is SGHKS and CDR2 YYEKEE (reference sequence). The CDR3 region is CASSFRQGLSQETQYF. CDR3 bases: TGTGCCAGCAGCTTCAGACAGGGTCTATCCCAAGAGACCCAGTACTTC. Full variable domain (missing parts from reference TRBV5-5 and TRBJ2-5): DAGVTQSPTHLIKTRGQQVTLRCSPISGHKSVSWYQQVLGQGPQFIFQYYEKEERGRGNFPDRFSARQFPNYSSELNVNALLLGDSALYLCASSFRQGLSQETQYFGPGTRLLVL.

The chain joins TRBV10-3 to TRBJ1-2; D is undetermined. CDR1 is ENHRY, CDR2 SYGVKD, per germline. The CDR3 consists of 15 residues. The V end lost 0 bases, the J end lost 0 bases, and 8 bases lay between the germline ends. CDR3 in amino acids: CAISESRVTNYGYTF. The CDR3 DNA sequence: TGTGCCATCAGTGAGTCTCGGGTTACTAACTATGGCTACACCTTC.

This chain uses TRBV2 with TRBJ1-5, with 8 positions matching TRBD1. This CDR3 has 15 amino acids. CDR1 is SNHLY, CDR2 FYNNEI, per germline. V lost 7 bases to trimming and J lost 6 bases; unmatched junction nucleotides: 11. The CDR3 DNA follows: TGTGCCAGCAAAAGGGGCAGGGGGCAGATTCAGCCCCAGCATTTT. Protein: CASKRGRGQIQPQHF.

V gene TRBV27 combines with J gene TRBJ1-5; D is perhaps TRBD1 (6 bases). V lost 6 bases, J lost 6 bases, and 18 bases lay in between. CDR1 and CDR2 from the germline V gene are MNHEY and SMNVEV (reference sequence). The CDR3 runs 15 residues. The CDR3 nucleotides read TGTGCCAGCAGCCCGGCCCAGGGAGGGGGTCAGCCCCAGCATTTT. Encoded protein: CASSPAQGGGQPQHF.

The CDR3 sequence: CATQMNSGSFDTQYF. DNA for the CDR3: TGTGCCACCCAGATGAATAGCGGGAGCTTTGATACGCAGTATTTT. The rearrangement joins TRBV27 to TRBJ2-3; 9 positions agree with TRBD2. The CDR3 has 15 amino acids. J lost 6 bases, V lost 10 bases, and 14 bases had no gene match. The germline CDR1 and CDR2 sequences are MNHEY and SMNVEV (reference sequence).

This clone was counted once. V gene TRBV15 combines with J gene TRBJ1-5; D is perhaps TRBD1 (6 bases). V gave up 6 bases and J gave up 1 base, with 16 bases separating them. The CDR3 runs to 16 residues. Germline V gene lookup returns CDR1 LNHNV and CDR2 YYDKDF (reference sequence). The CDR3 protein is CATRIANRVSNQPQHF. CDR3 nucleotides: TGTGCCACCAGAATCGCTAACAGGGTGAGCAATCAGCCCCAGCATTTT.

The J gene is TRBJ1-6, the V gene TRBV28; possible D gene TRBD1, 6 bases. Trimming took off 6 bases at V and 8 bases at J, with 8 bases between the two ends. The CDR3 covers 12 residues. The V gene's germline CDR1 is MDHEN and CDR2 SYDVKM. The CDR3 sequence is CASRTGDSPLHF. In DNA form, the CDR3 reads TGTGCCAGCAGGACAGGCGATTCACCCCTCCACTTT.

Only a few counts were recorded for this clone. The V gene is TRBV11-2, the J gene TRBJ1-1; D not resolved. The germline V gene has CDR1 SGHAT and CDR2 FQNNGV. Trimming left V 5 bases short and J 7 bases short, with 14 bases between. The CDR3 is 13 amino acids. For the CDR3, the DNA is TGTGCCAGCAGCGTGGGCCCTACCTTTGAAGCTTTCTTT. It yields the protein CASSVGPTFEAFF.

The gene calls are TRBV4-2 and TRBJ2-1; 7 bases align to TRBD1. There are 16 residues in the CDR3. The V gene end was trimmed by 1 base and the J gene end by 1 base; junction bases not matched to a gene: 4. CDR1 and CDR2 (germline): LGHNA, YNFKEQ. CDR3 bases: TGTGCCAGCAGCCAAGGCCACAGGGGTTCCTACAATGAGCAGTTCTTC. Translated: CASSQGHRGSYNEQFF.

The V call is TRBV27, the J call TRBJ1-2, with D unclear. The CDR3 runs to 17 residues. Germline values: CDR1 MNHEY, CDR2 SMNVEV (reference sequence). The germline V and J ends were trimmed by 6 bases and 0 bases, with 20 bases remaining between them. The CDR3 here is CASSPGIGLEANYGYTF. CDR3 nucleotide sequence: TGTGCCAGCAGCCCGGGGATCGGGTTGGAAGCTAACTATGGCTACACCTTC.